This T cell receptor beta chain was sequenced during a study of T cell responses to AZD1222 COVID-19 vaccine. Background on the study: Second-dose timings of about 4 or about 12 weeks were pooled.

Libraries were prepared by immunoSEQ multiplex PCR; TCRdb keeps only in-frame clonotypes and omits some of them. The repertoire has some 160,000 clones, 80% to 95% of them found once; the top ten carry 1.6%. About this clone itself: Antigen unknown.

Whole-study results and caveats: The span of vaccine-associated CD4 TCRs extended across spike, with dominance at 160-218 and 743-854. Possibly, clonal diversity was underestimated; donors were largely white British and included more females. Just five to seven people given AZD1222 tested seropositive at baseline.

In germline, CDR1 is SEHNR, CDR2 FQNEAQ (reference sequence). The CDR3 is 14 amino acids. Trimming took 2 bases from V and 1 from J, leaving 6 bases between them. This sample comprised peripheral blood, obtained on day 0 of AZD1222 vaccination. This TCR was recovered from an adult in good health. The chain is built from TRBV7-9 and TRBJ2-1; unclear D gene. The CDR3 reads CASSLTASYNEQFF. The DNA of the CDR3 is TGTGCCAGCAGCTTAACAGCGTCCTACAATGAGCAGTTCTTC.